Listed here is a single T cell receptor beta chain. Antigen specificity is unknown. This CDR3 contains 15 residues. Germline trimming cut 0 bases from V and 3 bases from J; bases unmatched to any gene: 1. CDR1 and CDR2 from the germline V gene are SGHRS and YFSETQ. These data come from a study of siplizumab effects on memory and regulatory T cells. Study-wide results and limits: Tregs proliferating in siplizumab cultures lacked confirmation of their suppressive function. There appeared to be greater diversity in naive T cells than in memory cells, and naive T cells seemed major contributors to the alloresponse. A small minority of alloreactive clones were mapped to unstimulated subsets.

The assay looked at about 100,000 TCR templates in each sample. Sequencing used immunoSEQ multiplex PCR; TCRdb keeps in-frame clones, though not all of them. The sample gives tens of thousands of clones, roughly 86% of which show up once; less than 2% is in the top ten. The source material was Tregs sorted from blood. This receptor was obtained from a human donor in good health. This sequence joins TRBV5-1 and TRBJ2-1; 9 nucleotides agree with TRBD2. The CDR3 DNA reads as TGCGCCAGCAGCTTGGCGACTAGCGGCTACAATGAGCAGTTCTTC. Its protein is CASSLATSGYNEQFF.